The 18 T cell receptor beta chains presented below share a single source sample, sequenced in a study of blood T cell repertoires in COVID-19. The data were produced by immunoSEQ multiplex PCR, yet TCRdb's version contains in-frame clones alone and is incomplete. The data show more than 150,000 clones, with about 89% seen just once and 2% to 3% held by the top ten. The sample was peripheral blood. All receptors come from a man between 40 and 49 years old with active or convalescent COVID-19.

This clone was recorded only once. The CDR3 sequence is CASSPRDRGGYGYTF. CDR3 coding DNA: TGTGCCAGCTCACCCCGGGACAGGGGGGGCTATGGCTACACCTTC. The chain links TRBV18 to TRBJ1-2, with 11 nucleotides matching TRBD1. V lost 3 bases and J lost 4; bases outside the gene matches: 4. The CDR3 length is 15 residues. The germline gives CDR1 KGHSH, CDR2 LQKENI.

The V and J genes are TRBV19 and TRBJ1-5; a weak D match, TRBD1 (5 bases). The germline V and J ends were trimmed by 4 bases and 2 bases, with 9 bases remaining between them. This CDR3 has 14 residues. In germline, CDR1 is LNHDA, CDR2 SQIVND (reference sequence). The CDR3 coding sequence is TGTGCCAGTAGTAAGGGGATGCGCAATCAGCCCCAGCATTTT. Translated, it gives CASSKGMRNQPQHF.

The V call is TRBV28, the J call TRBJ2-7; 9 bases map to TRBD2. The CDR3 consists of 12 residues. Losses at the gene ends were 6 bases for V and 10 bases for J; bases not matched to a gene: 7. Germline values: CDR1 MDHEN, CDR2 SYDVKM. The CDR3 DNA sequence: TGTGCCAGCAGCATTTCAGCGGGGGGCCAGTACTTC. Its translation: CASSISAGGQYF.

Concerning this clone: Distinct nucleotide sequences in the sample also encode this CDR3. The chain recombines TRBV5-4 with TRBJ1-2; 7 bases are shared with TRBD1. CDR1 is SGHNT, CDR2 YYREEE, per germline (reference sequence). The CDR3 runs to 13 residues. After removal of 4 bases from V and 2 bases from J, the junction contained 2 bases not matched to a gene. The CDR3: CASSEQGNYGYTF. In DNA, the CDR3 is TGTGCCAGCAGCGAACAGGGGAACTATGGCTACACCTTC.

This CDR3 is CASSEDLSSYEQYF. The CDR3 nucleotides read TGTGCCAGCAGTGAGGACTTGAGCTCCTACGAGCAGTACTTC. The chain has TRBV28 and TRBJ2-7; D might be TRBD2 (5 bases). Trimming stripped 5 bases from V and 0 bases from J, with 11 bases between. The CDR3 contains 14 residues. In germline, CDR1 is MDHEN, CDR2 SYDVKM.

In its sample, this clone was seen once. V usage is TRBV10-1 and J usage is TRBJ2-2; tentative D call: TRBD1 (6 bases). Trimming took off 4 bases at V and 5 bases at J, with 8 bases between the two ends. The CDR3 is 13 residues long. Germline CDR1 and CDR2: WNHNN and SYGVQD (reference sequence). CDR3 bases: TGCGCCAGCAGTGGGCAGGGGACCGGGGAGCTGTTTTTT. Amino acids: CASSGQGTGELFF.

The rearrangement joins TRBV28 to TRBJ2-7; no clear D. V was cut by 2 bases and J by 6 bases, with 11 bases left in between. Germline assignment: CDR1 MDHEN and CDR2 SYDVKM. The CDR3 length is 13 residues. The CDR3 nucleotides read TGTGCCAGCAGTTTAAATTTACCGGGCGAGCAGTACTTC. Its protein product is CASSLNLPGEQYF.

CDR3 residues: CASSESPGLWPQHF. The DNA of the CDR3 is TGTGCCAGCAGTGAATCGCCAGGGCTGTGGCCCCAGCATTTT. The rearrangement links TRBV6-1 to TRBJ1-5; tentatively, D is TRBD1 (5 bases). This CDR3 contains 14 residues. Trimming left V 2 bases short and J 9 bases short, with 14 bases between. Germline CDR1 is MNHNS and CDR2 is SASEGT.

The genes are TRBV11-2 and TRBJ2-2; 7 positions match TRBD1. V was clipped by 2 bases and J by 4 bases; unmatched bases: 10. The CDR3 has 17 amino acids. Germline CDR1 reads SGHAT; CDR2 reads FQNNGV. The CDR3 here is CASSLLLDRVFTGELFF. Written as DNA, the CDR3 is TGTGCCAGCAGCTTACTGCTCGACAGGGTTTTCACCGGGGAGCTGTTTTTT. The full variable domain, its missing parts supplied by reference TRBV11-2 and TRBJ2-2, is EAGVAQSPRYKIIEKRQSVAFWCNPISGHATLYWYQQILGQGPKLLIQFQNNGVVDDSQLPKDRFSAERLKGVDSTLKIQPAKLEDSAVYLCASSLLLDRVFTGELFFGEGSRLTVL.

DNA of the CDR3: TGCAGCGTTGCCCAGAACCGCAATCAGCCCCAGCATTTT. It is translated as CSVAQNRNQPQHF. This rearrangement joins TRBV29-1 to TRBJ1-5, with D unresolved. Germline lookup yields CDR1 SQVTM and CDR2 ANQGSEA. Trimming cost V 4 bases and J 2 bases, with 9 bases left between them. The CDR3 has 13 amino acids.

This clone was found many times. This chain connects TRBV9 to TRBJ1-1, with unresolved D. V dropped 4 bases and J dropped 6 bases, with 16 bases sitting between them. CDR1 and CDR2 (germline): SGDLS, YYNGEE. This CDR3 has 14 amino acids. As DNA, the CDR3 is TGTGCCAGCAGCTGGAAGGGAGACGGCGCTGAAGCTTTCTTT. It translates to CASSWKGDGAEAFF.

This chain's CDR3 is CASSERRVADTQYF. In DNA, the CDR3 is TGTGCCAGCAGTGAAAGGAGGGTCGCAGATACGCAGTATTTT. The J gene is TRBJ2-3, the V gene TRBV6-1, with D perhaps matching TRBD2 (6 bases). Germline CDR1 and CDR2: MNHNS and SASEGT. The germline V and J ends were trimmed by 2 bases and 4 bases, with 10 bases remaining between them. The CDR3 runs to 14 residues.

The V call is TRBV6-6, the J call TRBJ1-6; TRBD1 is a possible D gene (5 bases). The V and J ends lost 0 bases and 5 bases respectively, with 8 bases between them. The CDR3 runs to 15 residues. CDR1 is MNHNY, CDR2 SVGAGI, per germline (reference sequence). The CDR3 DNA is TGTGCCAGCAGTTACTCAGGAGGGGATAATTCACCCCTCCACTTT. Protein product: CASSYSGGDNSPLHF.

V and J are TRBV9 and TRBJ1-1; 11 bases are a match to TRBD1. The CDR3 loop spans 14 amino acids. From germline, CDR1 is SGDLS and CDR2 YYNGEE. The trim removed 5 bases at V and 10 bases at J, leaving 10 bases unmatched. CDR3 nucleotides: TGTGCCAGCAGACCTGCCGGGACAGGGGGGGGAGCTTTCTTT. Translation: CASRPAGTGGGAFF.

The rearrangement links TRBV5-4 to TRBJ1-5, with a possible D match to TRBD1 (5 bases). Germline values: CDR1 SGHNT, CDR2 YYREEE (reference sequence). V lost 3 bases to trimming and J lost 2 bases, with 15 bases between them. The CDR3 length is 16 residues. The CDR3 region is CASSWGGELGNQPQHF. In DNA, the CDR3 is TGTGCCAGCAGCTGGGGGGGGGAGTTGGGCAATCAGCCCCAGCATTTT.

V usage is TRBV9 and J usage is TRBJ1-6; 11 nucleotides line up with TRBD1. CDR3 length: 15 amino acids. V was clipped by 3 bases and J by 10 bases; unmatched bases: 6. Germline values: CDR1 SGDLS, CDR2 YYNGEE. CDR3 coding DNA: TGTGCCAGCAGCGAATGGACAGGGGGCGTATCACCCCTCCACTTT. Its translation: CASSEWTGGVSPLHF. The full variable domain, rest sourced from reference TRBV9 and TRBJ1-6, is DSGVTQTPKHLITATGQRVTLRCSPRSGDLSVYWYQQSLDQGLQFLIQYYNGEERAKGNILERFSAQQFPDLHSELNLSSLELGDSALYFCASSEWTGGVSPLHFGNGTRLTVT.

V is TRBV28 and J is TRBJ2-3, with D maybe TRBD1 (6 bases). V lost 8 bases and J 2 bases, leaving 14 bases between the germline ends. The CDR3 length is 14 residues. Germline loops: CDR1 MDHEN, CDR2 SYDVKM. For the CDR3, the DNA is TGTGCCAGCGGGCGGACAGACGCCACAGATACGCAGTATTTT. Translated, it gives CASGRTDATDTQYF.

The chain recombines TRBV10-3 with TRBJ2-3, with 9 positions matching TRBD2. Germline CDR1 ENHRY, CDR2 SYGVKD. J lost 1 base, V lost 4 bases, and 3 bases had no gene match. The CDR3 is 15 residues long. Here the CDR3 reads CAISGGGAGTDTQYF. The CDR3 DNA follows: TGTGCCATCAGTGGCGGGGGGGCCGGCACAGATACGCAGTATTTT.